The rows below give T cell receptor beta chains drawn from one sample of a study of T cells in Graves' hyperthyroidism and ophthalmopathy. TCRdb itself ran the multiplex PCR reads through MiXCR, one entry per CDR3 protein. The sample yields roughly 300,000 distinct CDR3 sequences, over 15% seen once. The sample consisted of blood. These receptors came from a woman aged 45-65 years with Graves' hyperthyroidism. The CDR3 runs from the conserved cysteine through the conserved F or W. A D gene is named only where the DNA matches it firmly. The size field is filled for only some rows; it gives once, few, many or a size class.

length | J | V | size | D | DNA | CDR3
13 | TRBJ2-7 | TRBV20-1 | few | NA | TGCAGTGCTAGAGATCGTGACACCTACGAGCAGTACTTC | CSARDRDTYEQYF
15 | TRBJ1-4 | TRBV3-1 | NA | NA | TGTGCCAGCAGCTACACGGCTTATCCAGGGGAAAAACTGTTTTTT | CASSYTAYPGEKLFF
15 | TRBJ2-7 | TRBV13 | few | TRBD2 | TGTGCCAGCAGCCGGACTAGCGGGGACTCCTACGAGCAGTACTTC | CASSRTSGDSYEQYF
15 | TRBJ2-1 | TRBV12-3/TRBV12-4 | many | NA | TGTGCCAGCAGTTTAGACAGAACATCATACAATGAGCAGTTCTTC | CASSLDRTSYNEQFF
18 | TRBJ1-2 | TRBV6-5 | NA | TRBD1 | TGTGCCAGCAGTTACGGTGGACAGGGTACTTTGGCTAACTATGGCTACACCTTC | CASSYGGQGTLANYGYTF
13 | TRBJ1-1 | TRBV11-2 | NA | TRBD1 | TGTGCCAGCAGCGCCCGCAGGGGGCTCTCAGCTTTCTTT | CASSARRGLSAFF
11 | TRBJ2-1 | TRBV7-8 | many | NA | TGTGCCAGCAGCCTTCTGAGCGAGCAGTTCTTC | CASSLLSEQFF
13 | TRBJ1-3 | TRBV12-5 | NA | NA | TGTGCTAGTGGTTGGCAATTGACGGACATCATATATTTT | CASGWQLTDIIYF
15 | TRBJ2-2 | TRBV2 | few | NA | TGTGCCAGCAGTGCGGACAGCCATGACACCGGGGAGCTGTTTTTT | CASSADSHDTGELFF
14 | TRBJ1-4 | TRBV28 | many | TRBD1 | TGTGCCAGCAGCGAGGGACAGGGGCCTGGAAAACTGTTTTTT | CASSEGQGPGKLFF
15 | TRBJ2-5 | TRBV24-1 | once | NA | TGTGTCACCAGTGATTCTCCTGGCCGGGGCGAGACCCAGTACTTC | CVTSDSPGRGETQYF
17 | TRBJ2-6 | TRBV4-1 | NA | NA | TGCGCCAGCAGCGGTTTTACAAGCAACTCTGGGGCCAACGTCCTGACTTTC | CASSGFTSNSGANVLTF
10 | TRBJ1-5 | TRBV19 | NA | NA | TGTGCTTCGACCGATCAGCCCCAGCATTTT | CASTDQPQHF
14 | TRBJ2-3 | TRBV5-1 | many | NA | TGCGCCAGCAGCTTCCTGACCAACACAGATACGCAGTATTTT | CASSFLTNTDTQYF
14 | TRBJ2-7 | TRBV27 | few | NA | TGTGCCAGCAGTTTAAGACCAGCCCTCTACGAGCAGTACTTC | CASSLRPALYEQYF
13 | TRBJ2-3 | TRBV5-1 | few | NA | TGCGCCAGCAGCAGAAGGGTCACAGATACGCAGTATTTT | CASSRRVTDTQYF
18 | TRBJ2-1 | TRBV5-5 | few | NA | TGTGCCAGCAGCTTGTCAGGGCGGTTTTATATTTCCTACAATGAGCAGTTCTTC | CASSLSGRFYISYNEQFF
15 | TRBJ1-1 | TRBV4-1 | NA | NA | TGCGCCAGCAGCCAACAGGGGTTGTGGGGCACTGAAGCTTTCTTT | CASSQQGLWGTEAFF
17 | TRBJ2-2 | TRBV28 | NA | TRBD2 | TGTGCCAGCAGTTTATCCGGCGGGACTAGGGGTCCCCGGGAGCTGTTTTTT | CASSLSGGTRGPRELFF
15 | TRBJ1-3 | TRBV3-1 | NA | TRBD1 | TGTGCCAGCAGCCGCCTAGGGACAGCCGGAAACACCATATATTTT | CASSRLGTAGNTIYF
15 | TRBJ2-5 | TRBV12-3/TRBV12-4 | NA | NA | TGTGCCAGCAGTTCCGGGGGACACTTGGCGGAGACCCAGTACTTC | CASSSGGHLAETQYF
13 | TRBJ1-5 | TRBV5-6 | few | NA | TGTGCCAGCAGCTGGGGCGCCGATCAGCCCCAGCATTTT | CASSWGADQPQHF
14 | TRBJ2-1 | TRBV12-3/TRBV12-4 | many | NA | TGTGCCAGCAGTTTGTCTAGGGGGTACAATGAGCAGTTCTTC | CASSLSRGYNEQFF
14 | TRBJ1-6 | TRBV5-1 | NA | NA | TGCGCCAGCAGAAGTGGAAAGGCGGATTCACCCCTCCACTTT | CASRSGKADSPLHF
15 | TRBJ1-4 | TRBV5-1 | few | NA | TGCGCCAGCAGCTTGGTTCCATCCCAGAATGAAAAACTGTTTTTT | CASSLVPSQNEKLFF
13 | TRBJ2-5 | TRBV27 | few | NA | TGTGCCAGCAGTTTAGACAAGCAAGAGACCCAGTACTTC | CASSLDKQETQYF
13 | TRBJ1-2 | TRBV20-1 | NA | NA | TGCAGTGCTAGAGTAACGGGGGCGGGGGGCTACACCTTC | CSARVTGAGGYTF
14 | TRBJ1-1 | TRBV11-2 | NA | NA | TGTGCCAGCAGCTTAGGTAATACGGGGACTGAAGCTTTCTTT | CASSLGNTGTEAFF
12 | TRBJ2-3 | TRBV2 | few | NA | TGTGCCACCCAGGGGACTTACGATACGCAGTATTTT | CATQGTYDTQYF
14 | TRBJ1-2 | TRBV5-1 | many | TRBD1 | TGCGCCAGCAGCTTTACAGGGGGCATGGATGGCTACACCTTC | CASSFTGGMDGYTF
17 | TRBJ2-3 | TRBV3-1 | NA | TRBD2 | TGTGCCAGCAGCGACGGGTCCGGGACTAGCGGTGATGGTACGCAGTATTTT | CASSDGSGTSGDGTQYF
15 | TRBJ2-3 | TRBV4-2 | NA | NA | TGTGCCAGCAGCCAGTCCGGGGCCTCTGAAGATACGCAGTATTTT | CASSQSGASEDTQYF
18 | TRBJ2-7 | TRBV13 | NA | NA | TGTGCCAGCACCCCAGCTTCCCTTTCAGCGGCAATTACCTACGAGCAGTACTTC | CASTPASLSAAITYEQYF
14 | TRBJ1-6 | TRBV27 | many | TRBD1 | TGTGCCAGCAGTTTTGACAGGGGGAATTCACCCCTCCACTTT | CASSFDRGNSPLHF
15 | TRBJ2-3 | TRBV19 | NA | TRBD2 | TGTGCCAGTAGAAGCGGGGGGGGTAACACAGATACGCAGTATTTT | CASRSGGGNTDTQYF
15 | TRBJ1-2 | TRBV5-6 | NA | NA | TGTGCCAGCAGCTCCGGACTACTGCGTCTGTATGGCTACACCTTC | CASSSGLLRLYGYTF
13 | TRBJ1-6 | TRBV9 | once | NA | TGTGCCAGCGGCGGCGACGGAGTGGGCCCCCTCCACTTT | CASGGDGVGPLHF
16 | TRBJ2-7 | TRBV15 | NA | NA | TGTGCCACCAGCAGAGATCTCGGAGATCCTACGTACGAGCAGTACTTC | CATSRDLGDPTYEQYF
14 | TRBJ1-1 | TRBV3-1 | NA | TRBD1 | TGTGCCAGCAGCCAGAACAGGGGGGGGACTGAAGCTTTCTTT | CASSQNRGGTEAFF
14 | TRBJ1-5 | TRBV30 | few | NA | TGTGCCTGGAGCGGCCGTCAGGGGAATCAGCCCCAGCATTTT | CAWSGRQGNQPQHF
13 | TRBJ1-2 | TRBV7-9 | few | NA | TGTGCCAGCAGCTTTTTGGAAAGGGGTGGCTACACCTTC | CASSFLERGGYTF
14 | TRBJ2-5 | TRBV5-4 | NA | NA | TGTGCCAACAGCGCACAGGGTACACAAGAGACCCAGTACTTC | CANSAQGTQETQYF
15 | TRBJ2-2 | TRBV4-1 | few | NA | TGCGCCAGCAGCCAAGTGGGACAGAACACCGGGGAGCTGTTTTTT | CASSQVGQNTGELFF
15 | TRBJ2-1 | TRBV7-3 | NA | NA | TGTGCCAGCAGCCCTTCCGCGGGAAATGTTAATGAGCAGTTCTTC | CASSPSAGNVNEQFF
14 | TRBJ1-2 | TRBV28 | many | NA | TGTGCCAGCAGTTTCTCTGCAGAGAACTATGGCTACACCTTC | CASSFSAENYGYTF
12 | TRBJ1-2 | TRBV20-1 | few | NA | TGCAGGGCGTCCAAAGGGGAGGGAGGCTACACCTTC | CRASKGEGGYTF
15 | TRBJ1-1 | TRBV12-3/TRBV12-4 | many | NA | TGTGCCAGCACCCGGGATGGGACTCTGAACACTGAAGCTTTCTTT | CASTRDGTLNTEAFF
15 | TRBJ2-7 | TRBV6-1 | many | NA | TGTGCCAGCATGGATGCGGCAGGGCCGTCCTACGAGCAGTACTTC | CASMDAAGPSYEQYF
15 | TRBJ1-2 | TRBV3-1 | many | NA | TGTGCCAGCAGCCCTCGGAGGGAGACTAACTATGGCTACACCTTC | CASSPRRETNYGYTF
14 | TRBJ1-1 | TRBV19 | NA | NA | TGTGCCAGTAGTATAGGTGACAGAAGGACTGAAGCTTTCTTT | CASSIGDRRTEAFF
16 | TRBJ2-3 | TRBV4-1 | NA | TRBD1 | TGCGCCAGCAGCCAAGAGGGGACAGCTAGCACAGATACGCAGTATTTT | CASSQEGTASTDTQYF